This TCR beta chain was recovered during a study of T cell responses to AZD1222 COVID-19 vaccine. General study findings and limits: Donors in the cohort were predominantly white British and more often female, and clonal diversity was possibly underestimated.

The data were produced by immunoSEQ multiplex PCR, yet TCRdb's version contains in-frame clones alone and is incomplete. The data hold 160,000 or so clones, with 85% to 95% observed a single time. With regard to this clone: Its target is not known.

From germline, CDR1 is SGHTA and CDR2 FQGNSA. J lost 3 bases, V lost 1 base, and 5 bases had no gene match. The CDR3 loop spans 16 amino acids. Sample: peripheral blood, taken 28 days after the second AZD1222 dose. The receptor comes from an adult who received the AZD1222 COVID-19 vaccine. The rearrangement links TRBV7-2 to TRBJ2-7; TRBD2 matches at 11 bases. The CDR3 DNA reads as TGTGCCAGCAGCTTAGGCTCCACTAGCGGGGGCTACGAGCAGTACTTC. It translates to CASSLGSTSGGYEQYF. The variable domain in full, completed from reference TRBV7-2 and TRBJ2-7, reads GAGVSQSPSNKVTEKGKDVELRCDPISGHTALYWYRQSLGQGLEFLIYFQGNSAPDKSGLPSDRFSAERTGGSVSTLTIQRTQQEDSAVYLCASSLGSTSGGYEQYFGPGTRLTVT.